The 28 T cell receptor beta chains below all came from one sample that was sequenced in a study of CD8+CD57+ T cells in acquired aplastic anemia. Genomic DNA, serving as template, underwent TCR beta VDJ and CDR3 profiling. TCRdb re-analysed the reads in MiXCR, keeping a single row per CDR3 protein. The sample carries some 150,000 distinct CDR3 sequences, 71% recorded once. Sequenced patients had shown CD8+CD57+ cell expansion by flow cytometry. Source material: sorted CD4+, CD8+, or CD8+CD57+ T cells (not recorded which) from PBMCs. The origin of the receptors is a human donor with aplastic anemia.

This chain uses TRBV5-1 with TRBJ2-1, with no clear D. CDR1 and CDR2 (germline): SGHRS, YFSETQ. The CDR3 runs 15 residues. Trimming stripped 0 bases from V and 4 bases from J, with 11 bases between. CDR3 amino acids: CASSLGGPGYNEQFF. DNA of the CDR3: TGCGCCAGCAGCTTGGGTGGGCCCGGATACAATGAGCAGTTCTTC.

The chain has TRBV2 and TRBJ2-1; D perhaps matches TRBD1 (6 bases). CDR3 length: 12 residues. Germline V gene data show CDR1 as SNHLY and CDR2 as FYNNEI. V lost 9 bases and J lost 3, with 9 bases in between. The CDR3 sequence is CASTDSYNEQFF. In DNA, the CDR3 is TGTGCCAGTACGGACAGCTACAATGAGCAGTTCTTC. Complete variable domain (other parts from reference TRBV2 and TRBJ2-1): EPEVTQTPSHQVTQMGQEVILRCVPISNHLYFYWYRQILGQKVEFLVSFYNNEISEKSEIFDDQFSVERPDGSNFTLKIRSTKLEDSAMYFCASTDSYNEQFFGPGTRLTVL.

This clonotype was detected only once. This sequence joins TRBV7-9 and TRBJ2-5, with D perhaps assigned TRBD1 or TRBD2 (5 bases each). Between the trimmed V and J ends, which lost 1 base and 2 bases, there was a span of 14 bases. CDR3 size: 16 residues. From germline, CDR1 is SEHNR and CDR2 FQNEAQ (reference sequence). CDR3 DNA: TGTGCCAGCAGCTTAGAAGCAACGGGACGGCAAGAGACCCAGTACTTC. Translating gives CASSLEATGRQETQYF.

CDR3 nucleotides: TGTGCCAGCAGCGTACAGGGAATCGGAGCTGAGCAGTTCTTC. This sequence encodes CASSVQGIGAEQFF. This chain links TRBV7-3 with TRBJ2-1; D perhaps matches TRBD1 (6 bases). V lost 5 bases, J lost 9 bases, and 17 bases lay in between. Per the germline V gene, CDR1 is SGHTA and CDR2 is FQGTGA. This CDR3 spans 14 amino acids.

There are a few counts of this clonotype. The CDR3 DNA reads TGCAGCGTTAGCGACAGGCTAGAGACCCAGTACTTC. It yields the protein CSVSDRLETQYF. The J gene is TRBJ2-5, the V gene TRBV29-1, with a tentative D call TRBD1 (6 bases). V was trimmed by 5 bases and J by 4 bases, leaving 11 bases between them. The CDR3 has 12 amino acids. The germline V gene has CDR1 SQVTM and CDR2 ANQGSEA.

This clonotype has more than one count but fewer than ten. The chain carries TRBV7-7 and TRBJ1-1; no reliable D call. CDR1 is SSHAT and CDR2 is FNYEAQ in the germline V gene (reference sequence). CDR3 size: 12 residues. V was trimmed by 7 bases and J by 3 bases, leaving 9 bases between them. This CDR3 is CASIRTYTEAFF. The CDR3 nucleotides are TGTGCCAGCATCAGAACCTACACTGAAGCTTTCTTT.

At least ten counts were recorded for this clonotype. V usage is TRBV29-1 and J usage is TRBJ2-3; 8 nucleotides match TRBD2. Germline-derived CDR1 and CDR2 are SQVTM and ANQGSEA. V dropped 1 base and J dropped 2; count of bases not matched to a gene: 11. The CDR3 length is 17 residues. The chain's CDR3 is CSVEGGRGDPYTDTQYF. Here the CDR3 DNA reads TGCAGCGTTGAAGGGGGGCGGGGGGACCCCTACACAGATACGCAGTATTTT.

This clonotype was picked up one time. For the CDR3, the DNA is TGTGCCAGCAGTGAGGGGACAGGGTGGAGCACAGATACGCAGTATTTT. Its protein is CASSEGTGWSTDTQYF. This rearrangement joins TRBV25-1 to TRBJ2-3; 9 positions agree with TRBD1. The CDR3 sequence is 16 residues long. The germline V gene has CDR1 MGHDK and CDR2 SYGVNS. V lost 3 bases and J lost 0; bases outside the gene matches: 4.

Only a few counts were recorded for this clonotype. The chain employs TRBV2 and TRBJ2-1, with D maybe TRBD2 (5 bases). Trimming removed 11 bases from V and 0 bases from J, with 14 bases in between. Germline assignment: CDR1 SNHLY and CDR2 FYNNEI. The length of the CDR3 is 14 residues. The CDR3: CACGLSSSYNEQFF. For the CDR3, the DNA is TGTGCCTGCGGACTGTCGAGCTCCTACAATGAGCAGTTCTTC.

This clonotype has a handful of counts. The chain recombines TRBV24-1 with TRBJ2-1; TRBD2 matches at 8 bases. The trim removed 1 base at V and 4 bases at J, leaving 2 bases unmatched. Germline values: CDR1 KGHDR, CDR2 SFDVKD. This CDR3 spans 15 amino acids. The CDR3: CATSDLAGDYNEQFF. Written as DNA, the CDR3 is TGTGCCACCAGTGATTTAGCGGGGGATTACAATGAGCAGTTCTTC.

Here the CDR3 DNA reads TGTGCCAGCAGCTTGGTTGGTAGGAGCTCCTACAATGAGCAGTTCTTC. This codes for CASSLVGRSSYNEQFF. The chain recombines TRBV5-6 with TRBJ2-1; no definite D call. This CDR3 has 16 amino acids. V gave up 0 bases and J gave up 0 bases, with 10 bases separating them. Germline CDR1 SGHDT, CDR2 YYEEEE.

This chain uses TRBV20-1 with TRBJ2-7; D is possibly TRBD2 (6 bases). Germline V CDR1 and CDR2: DFQATT, SNEGSKA (reference sequence). CDR3 length: 14 amino acids. The ends were cut back, 2 bases at V and 2 bases at J, with 13 bases in the middle. The CDR3 sequence: CSARSRRGTYEQYF. DNA of the CDR3: TGCAGTGCTAGATCCCGGCGGGGTACCTACGAGCAGTACTTC.

The chain couples TRBV10-3 to TRBJ2-5; the D is unclear. The CDR3 spans 13 residues. Trimming left V 0 bases short and J 4 bases short, with 6 bases between. Looked up from germline, CDR1 is ENHRY and CDR2 is SYGVKD. CDR3 coding DNA: TGTGCCATCAGTGAGTCTTTCGGAGAGACCCAGTACTTC. Translating gives CAISESFGETQYF.

Note on this clonotype: Since the CDR3 does not end with the conserved phenylalanine or tryptophan, this likely comes from a read error. CDR3 region: CATHRTRNTEAFL. For the CDR3, the DNA is TGTGCCACTCACCGGACGCGTAACACTGAAGCTTTCCTT. The chain has TRBV7-8 and TRBJ1-1; D not certain. V dropped 10 bases and J dropped 2 bases, with 14 bases sitting between them. The CDR3 loop spans 13 amino acids. Germline V gene data show CDR1 as SGHVS and CDR2 as FQNEAQ.

The chain links TRBV7-9 to TRBJ2-7; D gene uncertain. The ends were cut back, 5 bases at V and 4 bases at J, with 12 bases in the middle. This CDR3 comprises 13 residues. The germline gives CDR1 SEHNR, CDR2 FQNEAQ (reference sequence). In DNA, the CDR3 is TGTGCCAGCAGCCCTACAGAATTTTACGAGCAGTACTTC. Translating gives CASSPTEFYEQYF.

The chain couples TRBV12-3 or TRBV12-4 to TRBJ2-2; D is unclear. This CDR3 has 14 residues. Trimming stripped 7 bases from V and 4 bases from J, with 13 bases between. The CDR3, as DNA: TGTGCCAGCACCAAATTGACGGGCACCGGGGAGCTGTTTTTT. Protein product: CASTKLTGTGELFF.

V usage is TRBV7-2 and J usage is TRBJ2-5, with 8 bases fitting TRBD1. V lost 2 bases to trimming and J lost 7 bases; unmatched junction nucleotides: 3. The CDR3 extends over 13 amino acids. Looked up from germline, CDR1 is SGHTA and CDR2 is FQGNSA. CDR3 sequence: CASSLNRGWTQYF. CDR3 DNA sequence: TGTGCCAGCAGCTTAAACAGGGGGTGGACCCAGTACTTC.

The chain couples TRBV2 to TRBJ2-3, with D possibly matching TRBD2 (6 bases). The CDR3 sequence is 13 residues long. Trimming cost V 7 bases and J 2 bases, with 10 bases left between them. Germline V gene data show CDR1 as SNHLY and CDR2 as FYNNEI. The CDR3 sequence: CASMGLNTDTQYF. In DNA form, the CDR3 reads TGTGCCAGCATGGGACTGAACACAGATACGCAGTATTTT.

The table lists this clonotype with many counts. V is TRBV19 and J is TRBJ2-1; a possible D gene is TRBD2 (5 bases). V lost 1 base and J 6 bases, leaving 7 bases between the germline ends. This CDR3 is 13 amino acids long. Germline V gene sequence: CDR1 LNHDA, CDR2 SQIVND (reference sequence). The CDR3 DNA reads TGTGCCAGTAGTATAGGTGAGGGCAATGAGCAGTTCTTC. Amino acid sequence: CASSIGEGNEQFF.

V and J are TRBV7-9 and TRBJ2-6; no clear D gene. With 0 bases removed from V and 10 bases from J, the gap between germline ends came to 7 bases. CDR1 and CDR2 from the germline V gene are SEHNR and FQNEAQ (reference sequence). The CDR3 has 13 residues. The CDR3 loop reads CASSLATQNVLTF. DNA of the CDR3: TGTGCCAGCAGCTTAGCCACACAAAACGTCCTGACTTTC.

The rearrangement joins TRBV20-1 to TRBJ1-2, with a weak D call TRBD1 (5 bases). Trimming cost V 6 bases and J 2 bases, with 22 bases left between them. The V gene's germline CDR1 is DFQATT and CDR2 SNEGSKA (reference sequence). The CDR3 spans 16 residues. The CDR3 loop is CSANARALSLNYGYTF. Written as DNA, the CDR3 is TGCAGTGCAAACGCCAGGGCACTTTCCCTAAACTATGGCTACACCTTC.

J is TRBJ2-1 and V is TRBV15; 9 positions agree with TRBD1. V lost 5 bases, J lost 0 bases, and 2 bases stayed unmatched. Germline loops: CDR1 LNHNV, CDR2 YYDKDF (reference sequence). There are 15 residues in the CDR3. The CDR3 coding sequence is TGTGCCACCAGCTGGGGACAGGGCTCCTACAATGAGCAGTTCTTC. Amino acid sequence: CATSWGQGSYNEQFF. Full variable domain (rest looked up from reference TRBV15 and TRBJ2-1): DAMVIQNPRYQVTQFGKPVTLSCSQTLNHNVMYWYQQKSSQAPKLLFHYYDKDFNNEADTPDNFQSRRPNTSFCFLDIRSPGLGDTAMYLCATSWGQGSYNEQFFGPGTRLTVL.

The chain is built from TRBV12-3 or TRBV12-4 and TRBJ1-6, with no clear D. V was pared by 4 bases and J by 0 bases, with 4 bases between. The length of the CDR3 is 14 residues. CDR3 sequence (DNA): TGTGCCAGCAGTTCCAGCTCCTATAATTCACCCCTCCACTTT. Translation: CASSSSSYNSPLHF.

This rearrangement joins TRBV5-6 to TRBJ2-2; D remains ambiguous. Germline CDR1 reads SGHDT; CDR2 reads YYEEEE. The length of the CDR3 is 12 residues. V lost 0 bases to trimming and J lost 10 bases, with 7 bases between them. CDR3 region: CASSLGSSELFF. CDR3 in DNA: TGTGCCAGCAGCTTGGGGTCGTCGGAGCTGTTTTTT.

The chain employs TRBV2 and TRBJ2-1; TRBD1 matches 10 bases. Trimming at V came to 4 bases and at J to 0 bases, leaving 9 bases not matched to a gene. Per germline, CDR1 SNHLY and CDR2 FYNNEI. This CDR3 region has 18 residues. The CDR3 nucleotides read TGTGCCAGCAGTGTGTTGTATAGGACAGGGGGCTCCTACAATGAGCAGTTCTTC. Translation gives CASSVLYRTGGSYNEQFF.

The V call is TRBV4-1, the J call TRBJ2-1, with D unclear. Trimming took 0 bases from V and 3 from J, leaving 15 bases between them. CDR1 is MGHRA, CDR2 YSYEKL, per germline. This CDR3 has 17 residues. The CDR3 loop is CASSQDTIAPVYNEQFF. CDR3 in DNA: TGCGCCAGCAGCCAAGATACTATAGCACCGGTCTACAATGAGCAGTTCTTC.

V usage is TRBV2 and J usage is TRBJ1-6, with D uncertain. With 10 bases removed from V and 7 bases from J, the gap between germline ends came to 17 bases. The length of the CDR3 is 14 residues. In germline, CDR1 is SNHLY, CDR2 FYNNEI. The CDR3 sequence: CAKRLLVGNSPLHF. As DNA, the CDR3 is TGTGCCAAGAGACTGTTGGTTGGGAATTCACCCCTCCACTTT.

The rearrangement links TRBV19 to TRBJ2-7, with 7 bases lining up with TRBD1. V trimming: 10 bases; J trimming: 2 bases; junction bases outside the gene matches: 11. The V gene's germline CDR1 is LNHDA and CDR2 SQIVND (reference sequence). The CDR3 has 14 amino acids. The CDR3 here is CATIPRDSPYEQYF. CDR3 DNA: TGTGCCACAATACCTCGGGACAGCCCCTACGAGCAGTACTTC.